The entry below describes one TCR beta chain. The antigen is not known. Time point of the sample: peak reinfection, 3 to 8 weeks after reinfection detection. TCR sequencing was done directly ex vivo on sorted cells, without expansion in vitro. The CDR3 loop spans 13 amino acids. Per germline, CDR1 LNHNV and CDR2 YYDKDF (reference sequence). Trimming pared 5 bases from V and 6 bases from J, leaving 14 bases between. This specimen belongs to a study of memory CD8 T cells in hepatitis C reinfection. For the study at large: Peak reinfection sampling occurred 3 to 8 weeks after detected reinfection.

Clones were read by immunoSEQ multiplex PCR, and TCRdb kept only the in-frame ones, dropping some. The sample lists more than 35,000 clones, roughly 90% occurring once. Points from the study as a whole: Only five donors prevented definitive conclusions about public clonotypes.

This clonotype was sampled from a man younger than 30 with hepatitis C virus infection. Sequences were obtained from naive CD8+ T cells sorted from blood. The chain is built from TRBV15 and TRBJ2-7, with a possible D match to TRBD1 (6 bases). The CDR3 loop is CATSRWGQAEQYV. As DNA, the CDR3 is TGTGCCACCAGCCGATGGGGGCAAGCCGAGCAGTACGTC.